A selection of T cell receptor beta chains follows, all from one sample in a study of blood T cell repertoires in COVID-19. Profiling relied on immunoSEQ multiplex PCR, and the TCRdb table lists in-frame clones only, not all of them. The table records 350,000 to 400,000 clones, roughly 92% of them present only once. Sequenced material: PBMCs or T cells enriched from blood (not recorded which). These receptors were collected from a woman in her forties who had been exposed to COVID-19. Each CDR3 is given with its conserved first and last residue. A D gene is named only where the DNA matches it firmly. Clone size is not always given. Where it is, it says once, few, many or a class for expanded clones.

clone_size	d_call	v_call	j_call	cdr3_aa	cdr3_nt
once	-	TRBV18	TRBJ1-1	CASSKASGEAFF	TGTGCCAGCTCAAAGGCATCGGGTGAAGCTTTCTTT
-	-	TRBV7-8	TRBJ1-2	CASSLETGLYGYTF	TGTGCCAGCAGCTTAGAGACAGGCCTCTATGGCTACACCTTC
-	-	TRBV6-4	TRBJ2-1	CASSEQATYNEQFF	TGTGCCAGCAGTGAACAGGCCACCTACAATGAGCAGTTCTTC
-	-	TRBV5-1	TRBJ1-4	CASHLATNEKLFF	TGCGCCAGCCACCTAGCAACTAATGAAAAACTGTTTTTT
-	-	TRBV5-4	TRBJ2-7	CASSLESGGPYEQYF	TGTGCCAGCAGCTTGGAGTCGGGGGGCCCCTACGAGCAGTACTTC
-	-	TRBV2	TRBJ1-1	CASSELQSLAEAFF	TGTGCCAGCAGTGAACTACAGTCCTTAGCTGAAGCTTTCTTT
-	-	TRBV4-2	TRBJ1-1	CASSQEPRQAAEAFF	TGTGCCAGCAGCCAAGAACCCCGGCAGGCTGCTGAAGCTTTCTTT
-	-	TRBV30	TRBJ2-2	CAWIPGVTGELFF	TGTGCCTGGATCCCTGGAGTCACCGGGGAGCTGTTTTTT
-	TRBD2	TRBV29-1	TRBJ2-5	CSVSSSGRSETQYF	TGCAGCGTTAGCTCTAGCGGGAGATCAGAGACCCAGTACTTC
once	-	TRBV7-9	TRBJ2-7	CASSGRYDEQYF	TGTGCCAGCAGCGGGCGTTATGACGAGCAGTACTTC
once	TRBD1	TRBV5-4	TRBJ1-4	CASSPRAGGNEKLFF	TGTGCCAGCAGCCCCCGTGCAGGGGGTAATGAAAAACTGTTTTTT
-	-	TRBV5-1	TRBJ1-2	CASSLTGSYYGYTF	TGCGCCAGCAGCTTGACAGGGTCCTACTATGGCTACACCTTC
-	-	TRBV15	TRBJ1-2	CATSRDRQVYGYTF	TGTGCCACCAGCAGAGATAGACAGGTCTATGGCTACACCTTC
-	-	TRBV3-1/TRBV3-2	TRBJ1-6	CASSRVTSGASSYNSPLHF	TGTGCCAGCAGCCGTGTTACTTCAGGGGCTAGCTCCTATAATTCACCCCTCCACTTT
-	-	TRBV19	TRBJ1-3	CASSIAGTGNTIYF	TGTGCCAGTAGTATAGCAGGGACTGGAAACACCATATATTTT
-	-	TRBV6-6	TRBJ1-2	CASSRFRGVNDGYTF	TGTGCCAGCAGTAGATTCAGGGGCGTAAATGATGGCTACACCTTC
-	TRBD2	TRBV5-4	TRBJ2-1	CASSLVTSGRHEQFF	TGTGCCAGCAGCTTGGTGACTAGCGGGAGGCATGAGCAGTTCTTC
-	-	TRBV27	TRBJ1-6	CASSWAGLGNSPLHF	TGTGCCAGCAGTTGGGCGGGCCTCGGTAATTCACCCCTCCACTTT
-	-	TRBV27	TRBJ2-5	CASSSNTGKETQYF	TGTGCCAGCAGTTCGAACACAGGAAAAGAGACCCAGTACTTC
-	-	TRBV24-1	TRBJ2-2	CATSVQGQGVVNTGELFF	TGTGCCACCAGTGTACAGGGTCAGGGAGTTGTGAACACCGGGGAGCTGTTTTTT
-	-	TRBV7-9	TRBJ1-2	CASSLKPGPRGYGYTF	TGTGCCAGCAGCTTAAAACCAGGGCCCAGAGGCTATGGCTACACCTTC
-	TRBD1	TRBV19	TRBJ1-1	CASTQGGTEAFF	TGTGCCAGTACCCAGGGGGGCACTGAAGCTTTCTTT
-	-	TRBV10-1	TRBJ1-6	CASSEGFLGSPLHF	TGCGCCAGCAGTGAGGGCTTTCTAGGTTCACCCCTCCACTTT
-	TRBD1	TRBV27	TRBJ2-3	CASSSLGTGGRDTQYF	TGTGCCAGCAGTTCGCTGGGGACAGGGGGCAGAGATACGCAGTATTTT
-	-	TRBV18	TRBJ1-6	CASSPTGSNSPLHF	TGTGCCAGCTCACCAACAGGGAGCAATTCACCCCTCCACTTT
-	TRBD2	TRBV10-3	TRBJ2-3	CASRTSGGMDTQYF	TGTGCCTCTCGGACTAGCGGGGGAATGGATACGCAGTATTTT
once	TRBD1	TRBV5-6	TRBJ1-1	CASSLYRGATEAFF	TGTGCCAGCAGCTTGTACAGGGGGGCCACTGAAGCTTTCTTT
-	-	TRBV7-2	TRBJ1-1	CASSSYRVTEAFF	TGTGCCAGCAGCTCTTACAGGGTCACTGAAGCTTTCTTT
-	-	TRBV6-1	TRBJ1-2	CASSEWGSYGYTF	TGTGCCAGCAGTGAGTGGGGCAGCTATGGCTACACCTTC
once	-	TRBV10-3	TRBJ2-7	CAISARGLPTYEQYF	TGTGCCATCAGTGCAAGGGGACTCCCTACCTACGAGCAGTACTTC
-	-	TRBV30	TRBJ1-5	CAWSVVQSNQPQHF	TGTGCCTGGAGTGTCGTACAGAGCAATCAGCCCCAGCATTTT
-	-	TRBV11-2	TRBJ2-2	CASSLAYTGELFF	TGTGCCAGCAGCTTAGCGTACACCGGGGAGCTGTTTTTT
-	TRBD1	TRBV2	TRBJ1-4	CASSPTGVVNEKLFF	TGTGCCAGCAGCCCCACAGGGGTCGTTAATGAAAAACTGTTTTTT
-	TRBD2	TRBV7-9	TRBJ2-5	CASSPRGNQETQYF	TGTGCCAGCAGCCCGCGGGGGAACCAAGAGACCCAGTACTTC
-	TRBD1	TRBV6-4	TRBJ1-5	CASQDRAGPNQPQHF	TGTGCCAGCCAGGACAGGGCCGGACCTAATCAGCCCCAGCATTTT
-	TRBD1	TRBV19	TRBJ1-3	CASSIAGGFGNTIYF	TGTGCCAGTAGTATAGCAGGGGGCTTTGGAAACACCATATATTTT
-	-	TRBV30	TRBJ1-1	CAWGGNSRRTEAFF	TGTGCCTGGGGGGGGAACTCCAGGAGGACTGAAGCTTTCTTT
-	-	TRBV7-9	TRBJ2-1	CASSSYKPVDNEQFF	TGTGCCAGCAGCTCATACAAACCCGTGGACAATGAGCAGTTCTTC
-	-	TRBV19	TRBJ1-1	CASIRGYTEAFF	TGTGCCAGTATAAGGGGCTACACTGAAGCTTTCTTT
few	-	TRBV27	TRBJ1-1	CASSPRGGFMNTEAFF	TGTGCCAGCAGTCCCCGGGGGGGATTCATGAACACTGAAGCTTTCTTT
-	TRBD2	TRBV5-1	TRBJ2-7	CASSPRAGGPYEQYF	TGCGCCAGCAGCCCCCGAGCGGGAGGGCCCTACGAGCAGTACTTC
once	TRBD1	TRBV13	TRBJ1-1	CASSTTRGRNTEAFF	TGTGCCAGCAGCACAACCAGGGGGCGAAACACTGAAGCTTTCTTT
-	-	TRBV14	TRBJ1-6	CASSRGHSNSPLHF	TGTGCCAGCAGCCGGGGACATTCAAATTCACCCCTCCACTTT
-	TRBD2	TRBV5-1	TRBJ2-2	CASSWGSGTTSGELFF	TGCGCCAGCAGCTGGGGCTCCGGGACTACGTCCGGGGAGCTGTTTTTT